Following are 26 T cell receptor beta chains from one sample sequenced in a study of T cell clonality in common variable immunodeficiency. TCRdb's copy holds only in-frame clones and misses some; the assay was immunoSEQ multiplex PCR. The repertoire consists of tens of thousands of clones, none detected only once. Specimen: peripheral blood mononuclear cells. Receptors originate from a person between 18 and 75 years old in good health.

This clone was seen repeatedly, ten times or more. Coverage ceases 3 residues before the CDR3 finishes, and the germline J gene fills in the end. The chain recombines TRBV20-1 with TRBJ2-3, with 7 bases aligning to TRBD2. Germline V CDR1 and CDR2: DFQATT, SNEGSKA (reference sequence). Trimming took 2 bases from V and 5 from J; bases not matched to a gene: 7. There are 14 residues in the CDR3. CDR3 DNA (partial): TGCAGTGCTAGAATGGCCCGGGGGGTAGATACG. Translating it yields CSARMARGVDT. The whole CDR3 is CSARMARGVDTQYF.

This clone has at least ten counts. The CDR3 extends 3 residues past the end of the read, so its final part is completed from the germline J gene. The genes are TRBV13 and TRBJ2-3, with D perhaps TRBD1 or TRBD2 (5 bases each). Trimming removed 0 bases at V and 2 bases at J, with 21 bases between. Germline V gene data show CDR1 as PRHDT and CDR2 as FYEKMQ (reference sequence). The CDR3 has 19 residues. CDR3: CASSLGGSRETPHTDTQYF. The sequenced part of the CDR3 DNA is TGTGCCAGCAGCTTAGGGGGATCCAGGGAGACACCCCACACAGATACG.

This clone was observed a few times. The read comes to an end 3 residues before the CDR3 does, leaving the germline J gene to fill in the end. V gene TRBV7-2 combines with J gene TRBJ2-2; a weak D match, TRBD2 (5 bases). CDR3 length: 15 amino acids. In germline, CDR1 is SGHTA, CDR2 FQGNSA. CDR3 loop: CASSWTQAGDEKLFF. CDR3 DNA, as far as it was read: TGTGCCAGCAGCTGGACTCAAGCCGGCGATGAAAAG.

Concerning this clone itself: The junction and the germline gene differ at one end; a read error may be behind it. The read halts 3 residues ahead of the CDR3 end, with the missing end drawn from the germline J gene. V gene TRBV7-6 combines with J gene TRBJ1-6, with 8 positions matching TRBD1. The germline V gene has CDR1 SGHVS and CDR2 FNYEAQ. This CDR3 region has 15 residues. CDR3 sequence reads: CASSQRTGHNLPLHF. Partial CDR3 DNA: TGTGCCAGCAGTCAAAGGACAGGGCATAATTTACCC. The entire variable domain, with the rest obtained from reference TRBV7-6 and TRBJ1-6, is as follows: GAGVSQSPRYKVTKRGQDVALRCDPISGHVSLYWYRQALGQGPEFLTYFNYEAQQDKSGLPNDRFSAERPEGSISTLTIQRTEQRDSAMYRCASSQRTGHNLPLHFGNGTRLTVT.

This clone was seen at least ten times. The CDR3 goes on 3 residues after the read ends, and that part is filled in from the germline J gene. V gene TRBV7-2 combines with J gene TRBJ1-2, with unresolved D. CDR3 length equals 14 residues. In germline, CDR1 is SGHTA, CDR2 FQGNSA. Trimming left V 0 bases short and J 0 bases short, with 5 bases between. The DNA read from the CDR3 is TGTGCCAGCAGCTTAGCGTCCGCTAACTATGGC. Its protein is CASSLASANYG. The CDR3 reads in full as CASSLASANYGYTF.

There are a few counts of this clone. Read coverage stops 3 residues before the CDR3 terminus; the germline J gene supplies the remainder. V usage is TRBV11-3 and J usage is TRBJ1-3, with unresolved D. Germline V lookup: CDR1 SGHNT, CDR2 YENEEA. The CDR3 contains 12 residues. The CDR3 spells CASSLGGGEIYF. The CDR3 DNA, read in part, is TGTGCCAGCAGCTTAGGAGGCGGGGAG.

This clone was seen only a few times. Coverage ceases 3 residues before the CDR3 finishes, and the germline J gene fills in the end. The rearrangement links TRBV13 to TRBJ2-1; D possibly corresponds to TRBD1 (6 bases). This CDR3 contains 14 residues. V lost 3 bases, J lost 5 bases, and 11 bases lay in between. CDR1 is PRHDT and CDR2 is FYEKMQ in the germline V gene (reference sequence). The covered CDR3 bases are TGTGCCAGCAGCTTGAGGGGGTGGAACAATGAG. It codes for CASSLRGWNNE. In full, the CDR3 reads CASSLRGWNNEQFF.

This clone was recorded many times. The sequenced CDR3 bases are TGCAGTGCTAGAGCACAGAGGGGAGACTATGGC. Amino acids: CSARAQRGDYG. The full-length CDR3 reads as CSARAQRGDYGYTF. V usage is TRBV20-1 and J usage is TRBJ1-2; TRBD1 might be the D (5 bases). The observed sequence ends 3 residues before the CDR3 terminus, with the missing tail filled in from the germline J gene. The CDR3 has 14 residues. V was clipped by 1 base and J by 3 bases, with 12 bases between them. Germline lookup yields CDR1 DFQATT and CDR2 SNEGSKA (reference sequence).

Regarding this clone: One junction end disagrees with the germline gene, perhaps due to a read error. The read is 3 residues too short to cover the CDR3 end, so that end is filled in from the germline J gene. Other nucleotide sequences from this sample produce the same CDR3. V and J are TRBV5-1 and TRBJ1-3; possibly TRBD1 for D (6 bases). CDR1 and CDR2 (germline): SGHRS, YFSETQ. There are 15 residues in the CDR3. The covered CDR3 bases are TGCGCCAGCAGCCTAACAGGGTTGGGCGGAAACACG. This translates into CASSLTGLGGNT. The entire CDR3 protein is CASSLTGLGGNTIYF.

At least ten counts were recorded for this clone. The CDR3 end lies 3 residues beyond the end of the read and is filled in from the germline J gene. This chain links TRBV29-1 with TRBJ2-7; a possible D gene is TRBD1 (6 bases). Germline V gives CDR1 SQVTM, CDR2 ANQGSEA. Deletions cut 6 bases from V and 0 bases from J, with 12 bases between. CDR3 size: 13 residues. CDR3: CSVTGHFSYEQYF. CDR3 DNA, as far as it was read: TGCAGCGTCACGGGACACTTCTCCTACGAG.

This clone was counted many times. The part of the CDR3 DNA that was read is TGTGCCAGCAGCTTAGTGGTAGGGTCCTATGGC. This sequence encodes CASSLVVGSYG. Given in full, the CDR3 is CASSLVVGSYGYTF. The genes are TRBV7-2 and TRBJ1-2; D is ambiguous. Read data end 3 residues before the CDR3 end; the end is taken from the germline J gene. The V gene's germline CDR1 is SGHTA and CDR2 FQGNSA. Deletions cut 1 base from V and 4 bases from J, with 10 bases between. The CDR3 has 14 amino acids.

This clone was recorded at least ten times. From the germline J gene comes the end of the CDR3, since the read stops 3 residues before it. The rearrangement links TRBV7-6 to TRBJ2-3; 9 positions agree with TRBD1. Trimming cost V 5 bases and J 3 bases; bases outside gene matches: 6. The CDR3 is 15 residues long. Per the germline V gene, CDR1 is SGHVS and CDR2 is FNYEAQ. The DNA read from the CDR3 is TGTGCCAGCAGCGCCCGACAGGGGGTGACAGATACG. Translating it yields CASSARQGVTDT. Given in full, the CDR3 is CASSARQGVTDTQYF. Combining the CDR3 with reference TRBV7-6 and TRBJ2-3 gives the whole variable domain GAGVSQSPRYKVTKRGQDVALRCDPISGHVSLYWYRQALGQGPEFLTYFNYEAQQDKSGLPNDRFSAERPEGSISTLTIQRTEQRDSAMYRCASSARQGVTDTQYFGPGTRLTVL.

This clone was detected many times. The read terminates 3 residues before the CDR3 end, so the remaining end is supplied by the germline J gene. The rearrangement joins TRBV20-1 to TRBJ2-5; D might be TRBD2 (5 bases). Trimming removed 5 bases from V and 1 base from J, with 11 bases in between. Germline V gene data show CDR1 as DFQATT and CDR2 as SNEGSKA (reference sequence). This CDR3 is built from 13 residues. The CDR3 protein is CSAVRTSQETQYF. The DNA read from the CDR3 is TGCAGTGCTGTTAGGACTTCCCAAGAGACC.

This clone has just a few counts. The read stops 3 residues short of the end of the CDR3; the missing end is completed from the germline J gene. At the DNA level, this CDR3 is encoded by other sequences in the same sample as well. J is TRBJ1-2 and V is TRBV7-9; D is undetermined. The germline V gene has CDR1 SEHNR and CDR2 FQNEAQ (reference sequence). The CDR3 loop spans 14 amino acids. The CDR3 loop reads CASSFLGNTDTYTF. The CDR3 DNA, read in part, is TGTGCCAGCAGCTTCCTCGGAAACACAGATACA.

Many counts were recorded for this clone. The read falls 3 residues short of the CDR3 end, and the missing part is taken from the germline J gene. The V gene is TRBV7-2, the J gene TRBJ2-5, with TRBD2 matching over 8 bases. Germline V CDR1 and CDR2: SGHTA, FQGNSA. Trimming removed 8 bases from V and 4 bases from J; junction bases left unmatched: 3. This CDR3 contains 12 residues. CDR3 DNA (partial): TGTGCCAGCCACCTAGCGGGAGAGACC. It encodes CASHLAGET. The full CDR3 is CASHLAGETQYF.

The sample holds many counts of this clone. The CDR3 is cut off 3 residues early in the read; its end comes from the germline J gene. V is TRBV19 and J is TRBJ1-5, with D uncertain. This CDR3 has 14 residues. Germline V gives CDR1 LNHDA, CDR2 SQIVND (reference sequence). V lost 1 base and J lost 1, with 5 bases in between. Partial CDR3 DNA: TGTGCCAGTAGTATAGCCGGGAGCAATCAGCCC. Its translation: CASSIAGSNQP. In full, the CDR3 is CASSIAGSNQPQHF.

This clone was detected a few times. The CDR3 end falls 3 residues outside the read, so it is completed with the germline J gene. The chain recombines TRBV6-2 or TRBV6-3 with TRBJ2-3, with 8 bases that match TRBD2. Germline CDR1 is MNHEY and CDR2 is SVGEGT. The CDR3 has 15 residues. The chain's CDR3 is CASSKRGTHQETQYF. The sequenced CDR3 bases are TGTGCCAGCAGTAAGCGGGGGACCCACCAAGAGACG.

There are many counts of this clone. This CDR3 is CASSPNWREGAYNEQFF. CDR3 bases read: TGTGCCAGCTCACCAAACTGGCGGGAGGGCGCCTACAATGAG. The chain combines TRBV18 with TRBJ2-1; 9 bases are a match to TRBD2. Read coverage stops 3 residues before the CDR3 terminus; the germline J gene supplies the remainder. This CDR3 is 17 amino acids long. After removal of 2 bases from V and 2 bases from J, the junction contained 7 bases not matched to a gene. Germline loops: CDR1 KGHSH, CDR2 LQKENI.

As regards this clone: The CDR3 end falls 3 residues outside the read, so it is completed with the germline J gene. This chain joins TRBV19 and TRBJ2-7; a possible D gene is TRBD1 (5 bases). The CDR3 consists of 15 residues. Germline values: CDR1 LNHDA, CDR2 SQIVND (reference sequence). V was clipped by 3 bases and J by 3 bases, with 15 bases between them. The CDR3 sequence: CASSMAGPSRYEQYF. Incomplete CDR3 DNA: TGTGCCAGTAGTATGGCAGGGCCCTCACGCTACGAG.

The CDR3 region is CASSTQGLGNQPQHF. The sequenced part of the CDR3 DNA is TGTGCCAGTTCAACCCAGGGCTTGGGCAATCAGCCC. V gene TRBV19 combines with J gene TRBJ1-5; D might be TRBD1 (5 bases). The read halts 3 residues ahead of the CDR3 end, with the missing end drawn from the germline J gene. V shed 8 bases and J shed 2 bases, with 16 bases lying between them. CDR1 and CDR2 from the germline V gene are LNHDA and SQIVND (reference sequence). The CDR3 has 15 amino acids.

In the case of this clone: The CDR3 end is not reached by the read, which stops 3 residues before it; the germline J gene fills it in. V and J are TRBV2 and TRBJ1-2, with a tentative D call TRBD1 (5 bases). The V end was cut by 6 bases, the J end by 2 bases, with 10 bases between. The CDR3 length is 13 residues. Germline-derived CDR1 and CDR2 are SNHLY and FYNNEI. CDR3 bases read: TGTGCCAGCAGGTTACAGGAGAACTATGGC. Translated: CASRLQENYG. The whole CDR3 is CASRLQENYGYTF.

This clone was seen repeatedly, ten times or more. The CDR3 DNA, read in part, is TGTGCCAGCAGTTCTTACGGGGAG. Amino acid sequence: CASSSYGE. The CDR3 reads in full as CASSSYGELFF. The chain joins TRBV6-2 or TRBV6-3 to TRBJ2-2; no clear D gene. Read data end 3 residues before the CDR3 end; the end is taken from the germline J gene. V lost 4 bases, J lost 7 bases, and 4 bases lay in between. The CDR3 extends over 11 amino acids. Germline CDR1 MNHEY, CDR2 SVGEGT.

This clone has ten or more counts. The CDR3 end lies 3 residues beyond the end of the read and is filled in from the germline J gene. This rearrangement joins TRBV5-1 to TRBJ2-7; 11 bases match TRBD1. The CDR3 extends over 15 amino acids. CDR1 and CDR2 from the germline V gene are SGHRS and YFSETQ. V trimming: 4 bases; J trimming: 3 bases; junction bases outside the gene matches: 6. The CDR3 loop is CASSHRTGGDYEQYF. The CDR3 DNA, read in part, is TGCGCCAGCAGCCACCGGACAGGGGGCGACTACGAG.

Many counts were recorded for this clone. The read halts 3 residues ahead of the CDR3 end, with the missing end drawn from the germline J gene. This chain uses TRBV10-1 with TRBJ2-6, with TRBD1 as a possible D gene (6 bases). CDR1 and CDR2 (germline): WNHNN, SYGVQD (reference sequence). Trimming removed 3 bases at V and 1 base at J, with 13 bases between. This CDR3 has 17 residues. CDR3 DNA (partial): TGCGCCAGCAGTGATGGGGGCGCCGGATCTGGGGCCAACGTC. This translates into CASSDGGAGSGANV. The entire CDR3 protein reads CASSDGGAGSGANVLTF.

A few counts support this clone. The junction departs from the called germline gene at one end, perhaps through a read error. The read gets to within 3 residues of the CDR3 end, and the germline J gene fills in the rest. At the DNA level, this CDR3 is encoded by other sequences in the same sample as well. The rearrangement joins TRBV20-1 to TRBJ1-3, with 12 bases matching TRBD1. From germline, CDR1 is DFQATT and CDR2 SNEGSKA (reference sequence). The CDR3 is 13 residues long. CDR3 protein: CSAWDRGRNTIYF. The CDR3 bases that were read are TGCAGTGCTTGGGACAGGGGGCGAAACACA.

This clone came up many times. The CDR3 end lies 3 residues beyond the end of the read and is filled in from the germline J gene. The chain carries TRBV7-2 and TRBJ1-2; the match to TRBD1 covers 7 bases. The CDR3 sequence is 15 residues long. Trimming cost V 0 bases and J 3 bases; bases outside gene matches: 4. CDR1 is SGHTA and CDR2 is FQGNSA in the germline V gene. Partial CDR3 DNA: TGTGCCAGCAGCTTAGCGGGGACAGACTACTATGGC. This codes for CASSLAGTDYYG. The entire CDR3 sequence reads CASSLAGTDYYGYTF.